These 18 T cell receptor beta chains came from one sample sequenced in a study of blood T cell repertoires in COVID-19. Clones were read by immunoSEQ multiplex PCR, and TCRdb kept only the in-frame ones, dropping some. The sample lists 160,000 or so clones; about 86% were seen once. The sample comprised peripheral blood. Receptor source: a woman over 75 with acute or convalescent COVID-19.

The CDR3 sequence: CASNRGVSEAFF. CDR3 DNA: TGTGCCAGCAACCGGGGGGTTTCTGAAGCTTTCTTT. The chain carries TRBV12-3 or TRBV12-4 and TRBJ1-1, with a weak D call TRBD1 (5 bases). Trimming stripped 7 bases from V and 6 bases from J, with 12 bases between. The length of the CDR3 is 12 residues.

This clone came up a few times. The chain links TRBV6-5 to TRBJ2-6; perhaps TRBD2 as D (6 bases). The V and J ends lost 2 bases and 1 base respectively, with 6 bases between them. The CDR3 covers 15 residues. Per germline, CDR1 MNHEY and CDR2 SVGAGI. The CDR3: CASSYGGSGANVLTF. In nucleotides, the CDR3 is TGTGCCAGCAGTTACGGGGGGTCTGGGGCCAACGTCCTGACTTTC.

The chain employs TRBV7-9 and TRBJ2-1, with 10 bases aligning to TRBD1. CDR1 is SEHNR, CDR2 FQNEAQ, per germline (reference sequence). The CDR3 consists of 14 residues. The ends lost 5 bases at V and 3 bases at J; junction bases unmatched: 1. CDR3 residues: CASSRDRGYNEQFF. CDR3 bases: TGTGCCAGCAGCCGGGACAGGGGCTACAATGAGCAGTTCTTC. The variable domain in full, with the rest retrieved from reference TRBV7-9 and TRBJ2-1, is DTGVSQNPRHKITKRGQNVTFRCDPISEHNRLYWYRQTLGQGPEFLTYFQNEAQLEKSRLLSDRFSAERPKGSFSTLEIQRTEQGDSAMYLCASSRDRGYNEQFFGPGTRLTVL.

This chain uses TRBV28 with TRBJ2-1; 10 nucleotides agree with TRBD2. Trimming took 6 bases from V and 7 from J; bases not matched to a gene: 9. Germline loops: CDR1 MDHEN, CDR2 SYDVKM. CDR3 length equals 15 residues. The CDR3, as DNA: TGTGCCAGCAGGGAAAGCGGGAGGGCTGGGAATGAGCAGTTCTTC. Encoded protein: CASRESGRAGNEQFF. Full variable domain (outside the CDR3, taken from reference TRBV28 and TRBJ2-1): DVKVTQSSRYLVKRTGEKVFLECVQDMDHENMFWYRQDPGLGLRLIYFSYDVKMKEKGDIPEGYSVSREKKERFSLILESASTNQTSMYLCASRESGRAGNEQFFGPGTRLTVL.

The V gene is TRBV6-1, the J gene TRBJ2-3; the D is unclear. Germline V lookup: CDR1 MNHNS, CDR2 SASEGT. V was trimmed by 2 bases and J by 10 bases, leaving 13 bases between them. The CDR3 contains 13 residues. CDR3 region: CASSEYRQDAQYF. CDR3 nucleotides: TGTGCCAGCAGTGAATACCGTCAGGATGCGCAGTATTTT.

The rearrangement links TRBV28 to TRBJ2-7; 9 nucleotides line up with TRBD2. This CDR3 has 14 residues. Trimming cost V 7 bases and J 2 bases; bases outside gene matches: 6. Germline V gene lookup returns CDR1 MDHEN and CDR2 SYDVKM. The CDR3 here is CASTSGNGAYEQYF. The CDR3 DNA reads as TGTGCCAGCACTAGCGGGAACGGTGCCTACGAGCAGTACTTC. Full variable domain (missing parts from reference TRBV28 and TRBJ2-7): DVKVTQSSRYLVKRTGEKVFLECVQDMDHENMFWYRQDPGLGLRLIYFSYDVKMKEKGDIPEGYSVSREKKERFSLILESASTNQTSMYLCASTSGNGAYEQYFGPGTRLTVT.

This clone was counted a single time. The DNA of the CDR3 is TGTGCCTGGGTTGGGGCCGTTGGCTACGAAGCTTTCTTT. This translates into CAWVGAVGYEAFF. This chain links TRBV30 with TRBJ1-1, with a weak D call TRBD1 (5 bases). The CDR3 consists of 13 residues. Germline assignment: CDR1 GTSNPN and CDR2 SVGIG (reference sequence). V shed 5 bases and J shed 8 bases, with 18 bases lying between them.

This chain links TRBV5-1 with TRBJ1-2; 8 bases fit TRBD1. This CDR3 is 19 amino acids long. J was trimmed by 3 bases and V by 4 bases; bases with no gene match: 20. In germline, CDR1 is SGHRS, CDR2 YFSETQ. The CDR3 region is CASSITNYRGNKPDYGYTF. The CDR3 DNA sequence: TGCGCCAGCAGCATTACCAATTACAGGGGGAACAAACCGGACTATGGCTACACCTTC.

This clone has only one observation. V usage is TRBV5-1 and J usage is TRBJ2-1, with 10 bases matching TRBD1. This CDR3 has 15 amino acids. The junction had 6 bases not matched to a gene; V was cut back by 0 bases and J by 9 bases. Germline V CDR1 and CDR2: SGHRS, YFSETQ. CDR3 coding DNA: TGCGCCAGCAGCTTGGTGGTGGGACAGGGGACTGAGCAGTTCTTC. It is translated as CASSLVVGQGTEQFF.

This clone was detected only once. This rearrangement joins TRBV4-2 to TRBJ2-4; tentatively, D is TRBD1 (6 bases). The CDR3 totals 14 residues. CDR1 LGHNA and CDR2 YNFKEQ come from the germline V gene. V lost 3 bases and J 2 bases, leaving 8 bases between the germline ends. The CDR3 spells CASSQDSSKNIQYF. The DNA of the CDR3 is TGTGCCAGCAGCCAGGACAGTTCCAAAAACATTCAGTACTTC.

J is TRBJ1-5 and V is TRBV7-3; D possibly corresponds to TRBD1 (6 bases). CDR3 length: 13 residues. The V gene's germline CDR1 is SGHTA and CDR2 FQGTGA. The ends were cut back, 4 bases at V and 6 bases at J, with 10 bases in the middle. CDR3 region: CASSSKGGQPQHF. For the CDR3, the DNA is TGTGCCAGCAGCTCAAAAGGGGGTCAGCCCCAGCATTTT.

This chain joins TRBV6-2 or TRBV6-3 and TRBJ2-3, with TRBD1 matching 7 bases. CDR1 MNHEY and CDR2 SVGEGT come from the germline V gene. The CDR3 has 12 residues. Unmatched junction bases numbered 6, after V lost 4 bases and J lost 11 bases. CDR3 in amino acids: CASSWTQGVQYF. In nucleotides, the CDR3 is TGTGCCAGCAGTTGGACCCAGGGGGTGCAGTATTTT.

The chain has TRBV4-3 and TRBJ2-7; 8 nucleotides line up with TRBD2. The CDR3 is 16 residues long. The ends lost 2 bases at V and 3 bases at J; junction bases unmatched: 9. The germline CDR1 and CDR2 sequences are LGHNA and YSLEER. This CDR3 reads CASSQSSSGGYYEQYF. Here the CDR3 DNA reads TGCGCCAGCAGCCAATCTTCAAGCGGGGGTTACTACGAGCAGTACTTC.

This chain uses TRBV9 with TRBJ2-3, with TRBD2 as a possible D gene (5 bases). With 0 bases removed from V and 4 bases from J, the gap between germline ends came to 9 bases. The CDR3 totals 14 residues. CDR1 is SGDLS, CDR2 YYNGEE, per germline. CDR3 sequence reads: CASSVVAPPDTQYF. Written as DNA, the CDR3 is TGTGCCAGCAGCGTAGTAGCGCCCCCAGATACGCAGTATTTT.

This chain connects TRBV19 to TRBJ2-2, with 10 bases aligning to TRBD1. CDR1 and CDR2 from the germline V gene are LNHDA and SQIVND (reference sequence). V trimming: 7 bases; J trimming: 7 bases; junction bases outside the gene matches: 15. The CDR3 contains 17 residues. CDR3 in amino acids: CASIAPRGTGVHGELFF. In DNA, the CDR3 is TGTGCCAGTATTGCACCTCGCGGGACAGGGGTTCACGGGGAGCTGTTTTTT. The full variable domain, rest sourced from reference TRBV19 and TRBJ2-2, is DGGITQSPKYLFRKEGQNVTLSCEQNLNHDAMYWYRQDPGQGLRLIYYSQIVNDFQKGDIAEGYSVSREKKESFPLTVTSAQKNPTAFYLCASIAPRGTGVHGELFFGEGSRLTVL.

This rearrangement joins TRBV28 to TRBJ2-7; 14 bases agree with TRBD2. This CDR3 contains 19 residues. The trim removed 5 bases at V and 1 base at J, leaving 13 bases unmatched. Germline assignment: CDR1 MDHEN and CDR2 SYDVKM. This CDR3 is CASSIGLAGGPLGSYEQYF. CDR3 sequence (DNA): TGTGCCAGCAGTATTGGACTAGCGGGAGGCCCTCTGGGGTCCTACGAGCAGTACTTC. Together with reference TRBV28 and TRBJ2-7, the CDR3 gives the full variable domain: DVKVTQSSRYLVKRTGEKVFLECVQDMDHENMFWYRQDPGLGLRLIYFSYDVKMKEKGDIPEGYSVSREKKERFSLILESASTNQTSMYLCASSIGLAGGPLGSYEQYFGPGTRLTVT.

There are a few counts of this clone. The V gene is TRBV28, the J gene TRBJ1-2; D not resolved. V shed 4 bases and J shed 4 bases, with 7 bases lying between them. The CDR3 runs to 12 residues. CDR1 is MDHEN, CDR2 SYDVKM, per germline. The CDR3 DNA is TGTGCCAGCAGTTCGTCCAGCTATGGCTACACCTTC. This sequence encodes CASSSSSYGYTF.

This chain joins TRBV6-1 and TRBJ1-1, with D unclear. V was trimmed by 3 bases and J by 0 bases, leaving 8 bases between them. This CDR3 is built from 14 residues. Germline assignment: CDR1 MNHNS and CDR2 SASEGT. The CDR3: CASSEAGMNTEAFF. In DNA, the CDR3 is TGTGCCAGCAGTGAGGCAGGAATGAACACTGAAGCTTTCTTT.